This TCR beta chain was captured in a study of response to subunit inactivated influenza vaccine. This CDR3 is built from 15 residues. CDR1 PRHDT and CDR2 FYEKMQ come from the germline V gene (reference sequence). Trimming stripped 2 bases from V and 0 bases from J, with 10 bases between. This clonotype was counted between two and nine times. TCRdb redid the calling of the RT-PCR reads with MiXCR, one entry per CDR3 protein. The sample has 250,000 to 350,000 distinct CDR3 sequences; roughly 20% are singletons. The source is a man aged 50 to 69 who received an inactivated influenza vaccine. This sequence joins TRBV13 and TRBJ1-1; possible D gene TRBD1, 5 bases. The source material was PBMCs from blood, sampled about 19 months after vaccination. In nucleotides, the CDR3 is TGTGCCAGCAGCTTATTTGGGGACCTGAACACTGAAGCTTTCTTT. It encodes CASSLFGDLNTEAFF.